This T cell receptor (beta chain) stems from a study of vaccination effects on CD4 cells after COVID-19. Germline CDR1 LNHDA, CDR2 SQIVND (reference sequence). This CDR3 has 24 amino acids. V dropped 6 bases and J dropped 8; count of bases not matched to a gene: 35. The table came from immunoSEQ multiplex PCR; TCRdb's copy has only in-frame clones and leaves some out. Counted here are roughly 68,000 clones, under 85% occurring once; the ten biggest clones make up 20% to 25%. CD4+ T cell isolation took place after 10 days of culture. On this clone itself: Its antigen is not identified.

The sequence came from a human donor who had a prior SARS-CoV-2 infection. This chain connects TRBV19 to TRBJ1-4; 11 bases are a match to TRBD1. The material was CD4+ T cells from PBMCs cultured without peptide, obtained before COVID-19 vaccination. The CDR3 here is CASRPTTGSGITLWGQGDCEKLFF. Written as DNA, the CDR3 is TGTGCCAGTAGACCAACGACAGGCAGTGGAATAACATTGTGGGGACAGGGGGATTGCGAAAAACTGTTTTTT. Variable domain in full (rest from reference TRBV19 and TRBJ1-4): DGGITQSPKYLFRKEGQNVTLSCEQNLNHDAMYWYRQDPGQGLRLIYYSQIVNDFQKGDIAEGYSVSREKKESFPLTVTSAQKNPTAFYLCASRPTTGSGITLWGQGDCEKLFFGSGTQLSVL.